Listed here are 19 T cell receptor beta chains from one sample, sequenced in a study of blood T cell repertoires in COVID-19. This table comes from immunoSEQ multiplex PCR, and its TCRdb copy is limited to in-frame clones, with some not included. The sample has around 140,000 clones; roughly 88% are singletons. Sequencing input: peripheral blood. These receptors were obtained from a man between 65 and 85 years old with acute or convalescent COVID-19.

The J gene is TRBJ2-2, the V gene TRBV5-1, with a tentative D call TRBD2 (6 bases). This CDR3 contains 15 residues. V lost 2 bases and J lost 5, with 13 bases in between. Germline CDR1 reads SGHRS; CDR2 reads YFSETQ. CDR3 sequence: CASSFQGGQTGELFF. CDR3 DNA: TGCGCCAGCAGCTTCCAGGGAGGACAAACCGGGGAGCTGTTTTTT. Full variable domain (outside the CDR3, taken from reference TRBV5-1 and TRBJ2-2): KAGVTQTPRYLIKTRGQQVTLSCSPISGHRSVSWYQQTPGQGLQFLFEYFSETQRNKGNFPGRFSGRQFSNSRSEMNVSTLELGDSALYLCASSFQGGQTGELFFGEGSRLTVL.

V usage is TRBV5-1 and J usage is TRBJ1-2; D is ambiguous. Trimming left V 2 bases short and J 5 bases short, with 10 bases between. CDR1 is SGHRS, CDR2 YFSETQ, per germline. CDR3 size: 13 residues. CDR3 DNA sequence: TGCGCCAGCAGCTTAGCTGTCGATTATGGCTACACCTTC. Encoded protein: CASSLAVDYGYTF. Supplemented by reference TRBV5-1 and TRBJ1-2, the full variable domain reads KAGVTQTPRYLIKTRGQQVTLSCSPISGHRSVSWYQQTPGQGLQFLFEYFSETQRNKGNFPGRFSGRQFSNSRSEMNVSTLELGDSALYLCASSLAVDYGYTFGSGTRLTVV.

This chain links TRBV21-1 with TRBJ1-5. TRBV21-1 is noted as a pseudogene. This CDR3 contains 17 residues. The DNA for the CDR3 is TGTGCCAGCAGCAAAATCGGTTGCGGGCACAATCAAGAGCCCCAGCATTTT. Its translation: CASSKIGCGHNQEPQHF.

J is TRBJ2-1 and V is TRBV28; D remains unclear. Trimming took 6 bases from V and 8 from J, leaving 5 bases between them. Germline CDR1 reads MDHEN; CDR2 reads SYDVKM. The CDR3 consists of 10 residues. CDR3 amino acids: CASSRDEQFF. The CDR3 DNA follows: TGTGCCAGCAGCCGTGATGAGCAGTTCTTC.

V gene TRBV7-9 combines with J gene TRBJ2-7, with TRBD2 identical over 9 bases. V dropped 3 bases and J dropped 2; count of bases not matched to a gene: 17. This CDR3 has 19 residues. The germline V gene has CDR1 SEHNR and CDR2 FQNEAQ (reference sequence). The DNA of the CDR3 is TGTGCCAGCAGCTTCACCCTAGGACTAGCGAGGAAGGAGACCTACGAGCAGTACTTC. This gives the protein CASSFTLGLARKETYEQYF. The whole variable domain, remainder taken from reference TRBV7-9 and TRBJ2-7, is DTGVSQNPRHKITKRGQNVTFRCDPISEHNRLYWYRQTLGQGPEFLTYFQNEAQLEKSRLLSDRFSAERPKGSFSTLEIQRTEQGDSAMYLCASSFTLGLARKETYEQYFGPGTRLTVT.

The CDR3 coding sequence is TGTGCCAGCTCACCGGCTGGAGCGGGCCACCAAGAGACCCAGTACTTC. It encodes CASSPAGAGHQETQYF. This rearrangement joins TRBV18 to TRBJ2-5; tentatively, D is TRBD2 (6 bases). Between the trimmed V and J ends, which lost 3 bases and 0 bases, there was a span of 14 bases. The CDR3 is 16 residues long. In germline, CDR1 is KGHSH, CDR2 LQKENI.

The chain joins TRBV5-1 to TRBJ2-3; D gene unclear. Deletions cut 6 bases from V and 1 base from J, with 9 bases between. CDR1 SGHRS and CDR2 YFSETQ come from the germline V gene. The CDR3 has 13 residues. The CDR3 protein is CASKPQGTDTQYF. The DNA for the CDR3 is TGCGCCAGCAAGCCCCAAGGCACAGATACGCAGTATTTT.

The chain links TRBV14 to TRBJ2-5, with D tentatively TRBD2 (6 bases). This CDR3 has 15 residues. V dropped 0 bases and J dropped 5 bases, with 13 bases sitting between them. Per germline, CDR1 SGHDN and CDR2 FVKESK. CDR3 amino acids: CASSQERWGDETQYF. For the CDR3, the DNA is TGTGCCAGCAGCCAAGAACGGTGGGGGGACGAGACCCAGTACTTC.

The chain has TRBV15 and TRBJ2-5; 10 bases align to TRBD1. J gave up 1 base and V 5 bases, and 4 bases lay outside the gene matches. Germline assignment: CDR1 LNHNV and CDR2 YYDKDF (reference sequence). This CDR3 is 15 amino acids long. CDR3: CATSGGTGVQETQYF. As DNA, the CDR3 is TGTGCCACCAGCGGTGGGACAGGGGTCCAAGAGACCCAGTACTTC.

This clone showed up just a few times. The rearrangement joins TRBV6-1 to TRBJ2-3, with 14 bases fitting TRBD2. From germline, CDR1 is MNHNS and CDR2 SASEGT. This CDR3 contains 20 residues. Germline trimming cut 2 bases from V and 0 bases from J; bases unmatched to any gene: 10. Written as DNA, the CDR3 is TGTGCCAGCAGTGAAATAACAGGACTAGCGGGAGGTTGGAGCACAGATACGCAGTATTTT. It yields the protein CASSEITGLAGGWSTDTQYF.

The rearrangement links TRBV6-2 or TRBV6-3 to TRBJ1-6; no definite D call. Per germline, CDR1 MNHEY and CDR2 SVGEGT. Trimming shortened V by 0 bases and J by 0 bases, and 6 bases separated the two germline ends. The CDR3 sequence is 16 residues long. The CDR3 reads CASSYSGRSYNSPLHF. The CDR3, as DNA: TGTGCCAGCAGTTACTCCGGTCGCTCCTATAATTCACCCCTCCACTTT.

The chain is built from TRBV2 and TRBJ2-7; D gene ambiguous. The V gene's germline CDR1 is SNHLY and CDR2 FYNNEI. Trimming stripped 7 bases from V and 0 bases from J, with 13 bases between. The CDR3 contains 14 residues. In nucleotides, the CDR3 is TGTGCCAGCAAGACGGAGAGAAGCTCCTACGAGCAGTACTTC. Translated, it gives CASKTERSSYEQYF.

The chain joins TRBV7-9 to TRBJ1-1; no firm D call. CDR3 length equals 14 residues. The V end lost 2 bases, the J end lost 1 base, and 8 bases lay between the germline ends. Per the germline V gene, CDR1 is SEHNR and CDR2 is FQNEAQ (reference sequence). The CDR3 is CASSLNLGNTEAFF. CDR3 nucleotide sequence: TGTGCCAGCAGCTTAAATCTAGGGAACACTGAAGCTTTCTTT.

CDR3 sequence: CASSFGTGGYGYTF. Here the CDR3 DNA reads TGTGCCAGCAGCTTCGGGACAGGGGGCTATGGCTACACCTTC. J is TRBJ1-2 and V is TRBV5-6; 11 nucleotides match TRBD1. After removal of 2 bases from V and 4 bases from J, the junction contained 1 base not matched to a gene. The CDR3 has 14 residues. CDR1 and CDR2 (germline): SGHDT, YYEEEE.

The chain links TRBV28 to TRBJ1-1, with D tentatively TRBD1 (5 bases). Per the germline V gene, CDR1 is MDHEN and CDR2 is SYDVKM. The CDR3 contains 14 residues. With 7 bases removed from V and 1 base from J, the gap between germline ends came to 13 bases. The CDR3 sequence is CASIGAGGNTEAFF. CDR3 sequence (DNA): TGTGCCAGCATAGGGGCGGGGGGGAACACTGAAGCTTTCTTT.

CDR3 protein: CASSSRGAGGGTQYF. In DNA form, the CDR3 reads TGTGCCAGCAGTTCCCGGGGCGCCGGGGGGGGGACCCAGTACTTC. The rearrangement uses TRBV27 and TRBJ2-5; 8 bases map to TRBD2. V lost 4 bases to trimming and J lost 7 bases; unmatched junction nucleotides: 11. This CDR3 has 15 residues. Germline loops: CDR1 MNHEY, CDR2 SMNVEV (reference sequence).

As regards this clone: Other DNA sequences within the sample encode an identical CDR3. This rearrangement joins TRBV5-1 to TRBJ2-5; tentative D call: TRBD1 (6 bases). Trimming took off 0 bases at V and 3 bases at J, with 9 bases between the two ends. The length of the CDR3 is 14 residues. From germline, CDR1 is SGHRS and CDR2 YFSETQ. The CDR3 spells CASSLAPGEETQYF. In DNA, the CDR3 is TGCGCCAGCAGCTTGGCTCCAGGGGAAGAGACCCAGTACTTC.

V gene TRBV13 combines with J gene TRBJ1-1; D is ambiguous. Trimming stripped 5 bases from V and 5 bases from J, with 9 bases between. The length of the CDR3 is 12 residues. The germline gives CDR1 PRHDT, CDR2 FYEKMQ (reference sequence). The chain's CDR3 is CASSPPGTEAFF. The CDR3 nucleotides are TGTGCCAGCAGCCCCCCCGGGACTGAAGCTTTCTTT. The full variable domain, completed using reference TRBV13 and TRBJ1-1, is AAGVIQSPRHLIKEKRETATLKCYPIPRHDTVYWYQQGPGQDPQFLISFYEKMQSDKGSIPDRFSAQQFSDYHSELNMSSLELGDSALYFCASSPPGTEAFFGQGTRLTVV.

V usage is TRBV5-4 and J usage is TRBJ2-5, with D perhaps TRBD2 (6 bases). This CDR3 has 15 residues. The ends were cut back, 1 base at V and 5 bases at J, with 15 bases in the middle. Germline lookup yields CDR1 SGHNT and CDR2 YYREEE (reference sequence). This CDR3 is CASSLRGSLGETQYF. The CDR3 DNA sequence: TGTGCCAGCAGCTTGCGGGGGTCCTTAGGTGAGACCCAGTACTTC. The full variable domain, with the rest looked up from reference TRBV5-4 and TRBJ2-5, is ETGVTQSPTHLIKTRGQQVTLRCSSQSGHNTVSWYQQALGQGPQFIFQYYREEENGRGNFPPRFSGLQFPNYSSELNVNALELDDSALYLCASSLRGSLGETQYFGPGTRLLVL.